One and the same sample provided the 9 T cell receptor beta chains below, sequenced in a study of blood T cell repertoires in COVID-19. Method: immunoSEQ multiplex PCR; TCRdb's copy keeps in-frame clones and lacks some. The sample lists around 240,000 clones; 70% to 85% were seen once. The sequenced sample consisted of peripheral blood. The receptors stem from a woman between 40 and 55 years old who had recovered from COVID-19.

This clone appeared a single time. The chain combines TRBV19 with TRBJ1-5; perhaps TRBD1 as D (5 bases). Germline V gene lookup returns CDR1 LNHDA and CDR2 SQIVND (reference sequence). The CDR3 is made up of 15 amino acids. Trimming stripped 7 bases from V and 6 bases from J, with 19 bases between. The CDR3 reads CASTQQTGGSQPQHF. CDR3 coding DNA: TGTGCCAGTACCCAACAAACGGGGGGAAGTCAGCCCCAGCATTTT.

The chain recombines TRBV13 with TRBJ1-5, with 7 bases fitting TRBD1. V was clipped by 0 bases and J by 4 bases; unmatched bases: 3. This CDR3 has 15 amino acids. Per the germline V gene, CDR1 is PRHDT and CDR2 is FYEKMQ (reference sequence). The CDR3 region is CASSLGPGGNQPQHF. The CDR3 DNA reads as TGTGCCAGCAGCTTAGGTCCAGGGGGGAATCAGCCCCAGCATTTT.

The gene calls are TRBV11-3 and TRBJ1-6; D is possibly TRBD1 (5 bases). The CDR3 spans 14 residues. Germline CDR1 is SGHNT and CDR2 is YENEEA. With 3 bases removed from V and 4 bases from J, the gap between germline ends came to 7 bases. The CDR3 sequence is CASSFGAYNSPLHF. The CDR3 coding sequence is TGTGCCAGCAGCTTTGGGGCGTATAATTCACCCCTCCACTTT.

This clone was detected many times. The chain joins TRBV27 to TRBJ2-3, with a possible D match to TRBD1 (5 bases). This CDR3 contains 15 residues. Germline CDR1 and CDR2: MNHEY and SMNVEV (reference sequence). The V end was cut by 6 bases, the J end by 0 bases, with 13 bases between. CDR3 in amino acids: CASRQGFTSTDTQYF. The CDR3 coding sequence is TGTGCCAGCAGGCAGGGCTTCACTAGCACAGATACGCAGTATTTT.

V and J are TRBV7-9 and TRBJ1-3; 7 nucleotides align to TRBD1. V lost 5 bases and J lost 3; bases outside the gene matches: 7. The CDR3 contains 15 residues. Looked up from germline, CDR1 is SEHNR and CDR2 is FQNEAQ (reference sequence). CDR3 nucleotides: TGTGCCAGCAGCCTGACAGGGATCGGTGGAAACACCATATATTTT. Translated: CASSLTGIGGNTIYF.

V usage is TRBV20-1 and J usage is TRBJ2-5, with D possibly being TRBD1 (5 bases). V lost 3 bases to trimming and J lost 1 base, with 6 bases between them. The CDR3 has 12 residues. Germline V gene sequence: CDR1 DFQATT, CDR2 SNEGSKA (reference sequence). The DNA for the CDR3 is TGCAGTGCTAGTGACAGCCAAGAGACCCAGTACTTC. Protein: CSASDSQETQYF.

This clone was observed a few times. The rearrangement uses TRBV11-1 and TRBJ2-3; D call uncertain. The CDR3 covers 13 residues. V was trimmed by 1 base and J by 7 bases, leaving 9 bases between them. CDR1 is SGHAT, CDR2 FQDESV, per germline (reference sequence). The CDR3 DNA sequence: TGTGCCAGCAGCTTAGTGGTGCAGAATACGCAGTATTTT. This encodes CASSLVVQNTQYF.

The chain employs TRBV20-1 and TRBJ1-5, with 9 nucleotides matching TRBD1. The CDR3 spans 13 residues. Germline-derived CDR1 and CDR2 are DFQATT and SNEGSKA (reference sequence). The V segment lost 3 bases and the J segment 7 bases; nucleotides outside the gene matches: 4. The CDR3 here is CSASLGQGQPQHF. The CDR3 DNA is TGCAGTGCTAGTCTGGGACAGGGACAGCCCCAGCATTTT.

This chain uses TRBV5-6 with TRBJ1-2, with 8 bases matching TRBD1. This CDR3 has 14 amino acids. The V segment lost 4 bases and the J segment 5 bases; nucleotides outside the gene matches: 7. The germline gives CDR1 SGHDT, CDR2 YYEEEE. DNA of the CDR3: TGTGCCAGCAGCGCCAACAGGGGGATGTATGGCTACACCTTC. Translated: CASSANRGMYGYTF.